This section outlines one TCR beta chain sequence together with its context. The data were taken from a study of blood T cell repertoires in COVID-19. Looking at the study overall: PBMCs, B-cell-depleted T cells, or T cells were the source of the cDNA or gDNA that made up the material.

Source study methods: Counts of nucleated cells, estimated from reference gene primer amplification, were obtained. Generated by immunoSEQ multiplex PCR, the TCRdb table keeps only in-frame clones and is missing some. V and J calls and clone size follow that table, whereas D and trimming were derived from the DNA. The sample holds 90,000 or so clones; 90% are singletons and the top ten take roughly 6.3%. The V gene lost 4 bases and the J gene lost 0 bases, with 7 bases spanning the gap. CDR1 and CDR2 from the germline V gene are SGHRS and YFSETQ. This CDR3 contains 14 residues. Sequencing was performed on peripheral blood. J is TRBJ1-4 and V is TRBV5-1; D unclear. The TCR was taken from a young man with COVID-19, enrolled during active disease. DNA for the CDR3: TGCGCCAGCAGCCCCTCTACAACTAATGAAAAACTGTTTTTT. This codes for CASSPSTTNEKLFF.